The T cell receptor (beta chain) described here comes from a study of beta chain features in type 1 diabetes. Expressed TCRB transcripts were sequenced because the entire RNA isolate underwent reverse transcription. Generated by immunoSEQ multiplex PCR, the TCRdb table keeps only in-frame clones and is missing some. The table lists around 300,000 clones, 8% of them singletons. Whole-study findings and limits: Sequencing of cDNA might inflate the share of cells that strongly express TCR. Among patients with Type 1 diabetes, TCRB CDR3s were moderately but significantly shorter in every one of the four CD4+ subsets. Any HLA effect on TCRB rearrangement was left unresolved by small sub-analyses.

CDR3 length: 16 amino acids. V lost 7 bases, J lost 5 bases, and 12 bases stayed unmatched. CDR1 is SGHTA and CDR2 is FQGNSA in the germline V gene. Sorted CD4+ subsets: naive, central memory, regulatory, stem cell-like memory (CD45RO/CCR7/CD25/CD127/CD95/CD27 panel). This clone was observed a handful of times. Its antigen is undetermined. The chain is built from TRBV7-2 and TRBJ2-3, with TRBD2 matching over 10 bases. This TCR derives from a woman aged 18-29 years in good health. Source material: central memory CD4+ T cells from blood. CDR3 nucleotides: TGTGCCAGCACTAGAAGCGGGAGGGCCCTGGGAGATACGCAGTATTTT. Protein sequence: CASTRSGRALGDTQYF.